Presented here are 26 T cell receptor beta chains from one specimen sequenced in a study of blood T cell repertoires in COVID-19. Clones were sequenced by immunoSEQ multiplex PCR, and TCRdb holds only the in-frame ones, with some missing. The data show roughly 250,000 clones, with approximately 90% seen just once and about 4% held by the top ten. Sequenced sample: peripheral blood. These TCRs come from a man aged 55 to 70 who had recovered from COVID-19.

This chain uses TRBV3-1 (or the pseudogene TRBV3-2) with TRBJ2-7, with TRBD2 as a possible D gene (6 bases). This CDR3 is 19 amino acids long. Looked up from germline, CDR1 is LGHDT and CDR2 is YNNKEL (reference sequence). The V end lost 5 bases, the J end lost 1 base, and 27 bases lay between the germline ends. CDR3 DNA sequence: TGTGCCAGCAGCTCCCCGAGGGGAGGTTTAATAGGGGCTTCCTACGAGCAGTACTTC. It specifies CASSSPRGGLIGASYEQYF.

The J gene is TRBJ2-2, the V gene TRBV5-1; TRBD1 matches at 10 bases. This CDR3 contains 18 residues. In germline, CDR1 is SGHRS, CDR2 YFSETQ. The ends lost 4 bases at V and 7 bases at J; junction bases unmatched: 16. The CDR3 bases are TGCGCCAGCAGCGGTAAATCCGGGACAGGGGTGAAAAGCGGGGAGCTGTTTTTT. Amino acids: CASSGKSGTGVKSGELFF.

The chain has TRBV3-1 (or the pseudogene TRBV3-2) and TRBJ1-6, with D uncertain. Germline assignment: CDR1 LGHDT and CDR2 YNNKEL (reference sequence). V was trimmed by 5 bases and J by 9 bases, leaving 14 bases between them. This CDR3 is built from 14 residues. The CDR3: CASSGYRVRSPLHF. The CDR3 bases are TGTGCCAGCAGCGGTTACAGAGTACGTTCACCCCTCCACTTT.

This clone was seen more than once but under ten times. Relative to the germline gene, one junction end is altered; a read error may explain this. The CDR3 sequence: CSASDQPQHF. CDR3 DNA sequence: TGCAGTGCTAGCGATCAGCCCCAGCATTTT. The genes are TRBV20-1 and TRBJ1-5, with unresolved D. Germline loops: CDR1 DFQATT, CDR2 SNEGSKA (reference sequence). This CDR3 has 10 amino acids.

The chain is built from TRBV2 and TRBJ2-1; TRBD1 matches at 7 bases. Germline lookup yields CDR1 SNHLY and CDR2 FYNNEI. V shed 7 bases and J 4 bases; nucleotides not matched to a gene: 10. There are 15 residues in the CDR3. The CDR3: CASTLERGRYNEQFF. For the CDR3, the DNA is TGTGCCAGCACCCTGGAGAGGGGGCGGTACAATGAGCAGTTCTTC. The whole variable domain, filled in from reference TRBV2 and TRBJ2-1, reads EPEVTQTPSHQVTQMGQEVILRCVPISNHLYFYWYRQILGQKVEFLVSFYNNEISEKSEIFDDQFSVERPDGSNFTLKIRSTKLEDSAMYFCASTLERGRYNEQFFGPGTRLTVL.

The chain couples TRBV11-2 to TRBJ2-2; D uncertain. This CDR3 region has 14 residues. Germline-derived CDR1 and CDR2 are SGHAT and FQNNGV. V gave up 1 base and J gave up 4 bases, with 7 bases separating them. DNA of the CDR3: TGTGCCAGCAGCTTAGTATCTGTCACCGGGGAGCTGTTTTTT. Its translation: CASSLVSVTGELFF. Full variable domain (remainder filled in from reference TRBV11-2 and TRBJ2-2): EAGVAQSPRYKIIEKRQSVAFWCNPISGHATLYWYQQILGQGPKLLIQFQNNGVVDDSQLPKDRFSAERLKGVDSTLKIQPAKLEDSAVYLCASSLVSVTGELFFGEGSRLTVL.

This rearrangement joins TRBV13 to TRBJ2-1, with TRBD2 identical over 10 bases. The V segment lost 2 bases and the J segment 2 bases; nucleotides outside the gene matches: 6. The length of the CDR3 is 17 residues. CDR1 and CDR2 from the germline V gene are PRHDT and FYEKMQ (reference sequence). CDR3 bases: TGTGCCAGCAGCTTACAACCGACTAGCGGGCCCTACAATGAGCAGTTCTTC. Its translation: CASSLQPTSGPYNEQFF. The whole variable domain, remainder taken from reference TRBV13 and TRBJ2-1, is AAGVIQSPRHLIKEKRETATLKCYPIPRHDTVYWYQQGPGQDPQFLISFYEKMQSDKGSIPDRFSAQQFSDYHSELNMSSLELGDSALYFCASSLQPTSGPYNEQFFGPGTRLTVL.

The chain links TRBV5-4 to TRBJ1-1; possibly TRBD1 for D (6 bases). Trimming stripped 0 bases from V and 2 bases from J, with 11 bases between. This CDR3 comprises 15 residues. Germline V CDR1 and CDR2: SGHNT, YYREEE (reference sequence). CDR3 protein: CASSLAGGSNTEAFF. CDR3 sequence (DNA): TGTGCCAGCAGCTTGGCGGGGGGCTCCAACACTGAAGCTTTCTTT.

The CDR3 nucleotides read TGTGCCAGCAGTTTAATTACAGGGAGTCGCTCCTATAATTCACCCCTCCACTTT. Its protein is CASSLITGSRSYNSPLHF. J is TRBJ1-6 and V is TRBV27; TRBD1 is a possible D gene (6 bases). With 2 bases removed from V and 0 bases from J, the gap between germline ends came to 14 bases. The CDR3 loop spans 18 amino acids. The germline V gene has CDR1 MNHEY and CDR2 SMNVEV (reference sequence).

The rearrangement uses TRBV11-1 and TRBJ2-3; possibly TRBD1 for D (5 bases). This CDR3 contains 15 residues. The germline CDR1 and CDR2 sequences are SGHAT and FQDESV (reference sequence). Between the trimmed V and J ends, which lost 5 bases and 2 bases, there was a span of 14 bases. CDR3: CASSRVQGPTDTQYF. DNA of the CDR3: TGTGCCAGCAGCCGAGTTCAGGGTCCCACAGATACGCAGTATTTT. Filled out from reference TRBV11-1 and TRBJ2-3, the complete variable domain reads EAEVAQSPRYKITEKSQAVAFWCDPISGHATLYWYRQILGQGPELLVQFQDESVVDDSQLPKDRFSAERLKGVDSTLKIQPAELGDSAMYLCASSRVQGPTDTQYFGPGTRLTVL.

The V gene is TRBV19, the J gene TRBJ2-3; a weak D match, TRBD1 (5 bases). The V end was cut by 5 bases, the J end by 2 bases, with 14 bases between. CDR3 size: 15 residues. The germline V gene encodes CDR1 LNHDA and CDR2 SQIVND (reference sequence). CDR3 bases: TGTGCCAGTAGTTTCTTCAGGGCCTCCACAGATACGCAGTATTTT. This codes for CASSFFRASTDTQYF.

The V and J genes are TRBV29-1 and TRBJ2-7; D gene uncertain. Germline V lookup: CDR1 SQVTM, CDR2 ANQGSEA. This CDR3 is built from 11 residues. Between the trimmed V and J ends, which lost 5 bases and 4 bases, there was a span of 9 bases. Written as DNA, the CDR3 is TGCAGCGTTCAGGATTTTTACGAGCAGTACTTC. Protein: CSVQDFYEQYF.

The chain joins TRBV12-5 to TRBJ2-6; weak D call: TRBD2 (6 bases). CDR1 and CDR2 (germline): LGHNT, FRNRAP. V was clipped by 6 bases and J by 0 bases, with 15 bases between them. This CDR3 is 17 amino acids long. This chain's CDR3 is CASGPGLPNSGANVLTF. Here the CDR3 DNA reads TGTGCTAGTGGACCGGGACTCCCGAACTCTGGGGCCAACGTCCTGACTTTC.

This clone was detected once. The chain is built from TRBV5-1 and TRBJ1-5; 7 bases fit TRBD1. The CDR3 runs to 15 residues. Per the germline V gene, CDR1 is SGHRS and CDR2 is YFSETQ. The V gene end was trimmed by 4 bases and the J gene end by 1 base; junction bases not matched to a gene: 5. Here the CDR3 DNA reads TGCGCCAGCAGCCAGACAGGGAAGAGCAATCAGCCCCAGCATTTT. This gives the protein CASSQTGKSNQPQHF.

This clone has just a few counts. V and J are TRBV5-1 and TRBJ2-6, with unresolved D. Germline V gene data show CDR1 as SGHRS and CDR2 as YFSETQ. Deletions cut 0 bases from V and 1 base from J, with 2 bases between. The CDR3 runs 14 residues. The CDR3 region is CASSLVSGANVLTF. The CDR3 DNA sequence: TGCGCCAGCAGCTTGGTATCTGGGGCCAACGTCCTGACTTTC.

The chain has TRBV9 and TRBJ2-7, with D tentatively TRBD2 (5 bases). Looked up from germline, CDR1 is SGDLS and CDR2 is YYNGEE. The CDR3 spans 13 residues. Trimming took 2 bases from V and 1 from J, leaving 7 bases between them. CDR3 DNA sequence: TGTGCCAGCAGCGTTGAGGGATCCTACGAGCAGTACTTC. Translating it yields CASSVEGSYEQYF.

The V gene is TRBV3-1 (or the pseudogene TRBV3-2), the J gene TRBJ2-6; a weak D match, TRBD1 (5 bases). This CDR3 region has 18 residues. CDR1 is LGHDT and CDR2 is YNNKEL in the germline V gene (reference sequence). V was trimmed by 1 base and J by 0 bases, leaving 13 bases between them. CDR3 coding DNA: TGTGCCAGCAGCCAAGCCCGGCAGGGCAGCTCTGGGGCCAACGTCCTGACTTTC. As protein: CASSQARQGSSGANVLTF.

The rearrangement uses TRBV10-3 and TRBJ1-1; 8 bases line up with TRBD1. V dropped 4 bases and J dropped 4; count of bases not matched to a gene: 8. The germline V gene has CDR1 ENHRY and CDR2 SYGVKD. The CDR3 spans 15 residues. The CDR3 spells CAISAPGQGVTEAFF. As DNA, the CDR3 is TGTGCCATCAGTGCCCCCGGACAGGGTGTCACTGAAGCTTTCTTT.

The rearrangement uses TRBV3-1 (or the pseudogene TRBV3-2) and TRBJ2-7, with 8 positions matching TRBD1. The V gene end was trimmed by 4 bases and the J gene end by 6 bases; junction bases not matched to a gene: 5. CDR3 length equals 13 residues. Germline V CDR1 and CDR2: LGHDT, YNNKEL (reference sequence). This CDR3 reads CASSRTGYGEQYF. CDR3 bases: TGTGCCAGCAGCCGGACAGGGTATGGCGAGCAGTACTTC.

J is TRBJ1-2 and V is TRBV7-2; D is unclear. The CDR3 covers 14 residues. V shed 0 bases and J shed 0 bases, with 5 bases lying between them. Per the germline V gene, CDR1 is SGHTA and CDR2 is FQGNSA. The CDR3 DNA is TGTGCCAGCAGCTTAGCGCGAACTAACTATGGCTACACCTTC. Its translation is CASSLARTNYGYTF.

The chain has TRBV24-1 and TRBJ1-2, with D hard to call. Germline V gene data show CDR1 as KGHDR and CDR2 as SFDVKD. CDR3 size: 14 residues. V was pared by 6 bases and J by 6 bases, with 16 bases between. CDR3 nucleotides: TGTGCCACCAGTCTTACGGGGATGAATGATGGCTACACCTTC. This sequence encodes CATSLTGMNDGYTF.

For the CDR3, the DNA is TGTGCCAGCAGCGTTGGACTAGTTGTGGAGACCCAGTACTTC. This codes for CASSVGLVVETQYF. The chain is built from TRBV9 and TRBJ2-5; TRBD2 matches at 7 bases. Per germline, CDR1 SGDLS and CDR2 YYNGEE. V gave up 2 bases and J gave up 5 bases; unmatched junction bases: 6. The CDR3 runs 14 residues.

The V call is TRBV19, the J call TRBJ1-1; no clear D gene. V was shortened by 5 bases and J by 3 bases, with 10 bases between the two germline ends. CDR1 is LNHDA, CDR2 SQIVND, per germline (reference sequence). The CDR3 contains 13 residues. Written as DNA, the CDR3 is TGTGCCAGTAGTGACAATAGGCACACTGAAGCTTTCTTT. It specifies CASSDNRHTEAFF.

The J gene is TRBJ1-1, the V gene TRBV6-6; 8 nucleotides match TRBD1. Germline trimming cut 5 bases from V and 1 base from J; bases unmatched to any gene: 6. The CDR3 has 15 residues. Germline V gene sequence: CDR1 MNHNY, CDR2 SVGAGI (reference sequence). The CDR3 DNA sequence: TGTGCCAGCAGTCCCCCCCAGGGGGCGAACACTGAAGCTTTCTTT. It encodes CASSPPQGANTEAFF.

V is TRBV9 and J is TRBJ1-1; 7 bases agree with TRBD1. The CDR3 has 15 residues. Germline CDR1 SGDLS, CDR2 YYNGEE. V lost 3 bases and J lost 8; bases outside the gene matches: 13. The DNA of the CDR3 is TGTGCCAGCAGCGAACTGACAGGGACATCAGGAGAAGCTTTCTTT. It is translated as CASSELTGTSGEAFF. Looking up the rest from reference TRBV9 and TRBJ1-1 gives the full variable domain: DSGVTQTPKHLITATGQRVTLRCSPRSGDLSVYWYQQSLDQGLQFLIQYYNGEERAKGNILERFSAQQFPDLHSELNLSSLELGDSALYFCASSELTGTSGEAFFGQGTRLTVV.

The chain joins TRBV9 to TRBJ2-1; 7 bases line up with TRBD1. Per germline, CDR1 SGDLS and CDR2 YYNGEE. Trimming at V came to 3 bases and at J to 1 base, leaving 10 bases not matched to a gene. The CDR3 is 17 residues long. CDR3 sequence: CASSGDLDRASYNEQFF. CDR3 DNA: TGTGCCAGCAGCGGAGACCTAGACAGGGCTTCCTACAATGAGCAGTTCTTC.